A selection of T cell receptor beta chains follows, all from one sample in a study of blood T cell repertoires in COVID-19. Generated by immunoSEQ multiplex PCR, the TCRdb table keeps only in-frame clones and is missing some. The table has 470,000 or so clones, over 75% seen once. Sequenced: peripheral blood. The receptor set was obtained from a human donor in a cohort sampled during active COVID-19. Each CDR3 is given with its conserved first and last residue. A D gene is named only where the DNA matches it firmly. Clone size is stated in some rows and not others, as once, few, many or a class when expanded.

12 TRBJ1-6 few NA TRBV30 CAWSGGDSPLHF TGTGCCTGGAGTGGGGGGGATTCACCCCTCCACTTT
16 TRBJ2-3 once TRBD2 TRBV7-9 CASSERTSQYQDTQYF TGTGCCAGCAGCGAACGGACTAGTCAATACCAAGATACGCAGTATTTT
15 TRBJ2-5 NA TRBD1 TRBV29-1 CSGSHNRGEGETQYF TGCAGCGGCTCTCACAACAGGGGAGAGGGAGAGACCCAGTACTTC
13 TRBJ1-1 NA NA TRBV6-5 CASSRTGTAEAFF TGTGCCAGCAGCAGAACAGGAACCGCCGAAGCTTTCTTT
16 TRBJ2-3 once TRBD1 TRBV30 CAWSDIGTGEVDTQYF TGTGCCTGGAGTGACATCGGGACAGGGGAGGTAGATACGCAGTATTTT
14 TRBJ1-6 once NA TRBV19 CASSDTGLGSPLHF TGTGCCAGTAGCGATACAGGGCTGGGCTCACCCCTCCACTTT
16 TRBJ2-3 once NA TRBV6-2/TRBV6-3 CASSYPRDGTTDTQYF TGTGCCAGCAGTTATCCTCGGGACGGGACTACAGATACGCAGTATTTT
16 TRBJ1-1 NA NA TRBV19 CASSNQGWVQNTEAFF TGTGCCAGTAGTAACCAGGGCTGGGTGCAGAACACTGAAGCTTTCTTT
16 TRBJ2-7 once NA TRBV3-1/TRBV3-2 CASSPTFSGGSYEQYF TGTGCCAGCAGCCCGACTTTTTCAGGGGGGTCCTACGAGCAGTACTTC
14 TRBJ2-1 NA NA TRBV10-3 CAIEKDAGEGEQFF TGTGCCATCGAAAAGGATGCAGGGGAGGGTGAGCAGTTCTTC
15 TRBJ2-7 NA TRBD2 TRBV4-1 CASSHGSGRSHEQYF TGCGCCAGCAGCCACGGGAGCGGGAGATCTCACGAGCAGTACTTC
14 TRBJ1-1 NA NA TRBV6-5 CASSLDIGNTEAFF TGTGCCAGCAGTTTAGACATCGGGAACACTGAAGCTTTCTTT
16 TRBJ2-1 NA NA TRBV9 CASSVGIAVSYNEQFF TGTGCCAGCAGCGTAGGGATAGCGGTGTCCTACAATGAGCAGTTCTTC
13 TRBJ2-1 NA TRBD2 TRBV2 CASTGGRADEQFF TGTGCCAGCACGGGCGGGAGGGCCGATGAGCAGTTCTTC
14 TRBJ1-2 NA NA TRBV19 CASSIAGSNYGYTF TGTGCCAGTAGTATAGCGGGATCTAACTATGGCTACACCTTC
16 TRBJ2-5 many TRBD2 TRBV3-1/TRBV3-2 CASSQDAGAPQETQYF TGTGCCAGCAGCCAAGATGCGGGAGCCCCCCAAGAGACCCAGTACTTC
14 TRBJ2-3 NA TRBD2 TRBV12-5 CASTSGSGTDTQYF TGTGCTAGTACCAGCGGGAGTGGCACAGATACGCAGTATTTT
15 TRBJ2-7 NA TRBD1 TRBV5-1 CASSADGTASYEQYF TGCGCCAGCAGCGCGGACGGGACAGCCAGCTACGAGCAGTACTTC
16 TRBJ2-1 NA TRBD2 TRBV11-1 CASSPGAREGRVEQFF TGTGCCAGCAGCCCAGGAGCGCGGGAGGGCCGGGTTGAGCAGTTCTTC
14 TRBJ2-1 NA NA TRBV9 CASSIVSAGNEQFF TGTGCCAGCAGCATCGTATCCGCGGGCAATGAGCAGTTCTTC
15 TRBJ2-7 NA TRBD2 TRBV10-1 CASMSGASGSSAQYF TGCGCCAGCATGTCCGGGGCTAGCGGGAGTTCAGCGCAGTACTTC
17 TRBJ2-7 NA TRBD2 TRBV27 CASSLRGSGRYTDEQYF TGTGCCAGCAGTTTACGGGGTAGCGGGAGATATACCGACGAGCAGTACTTC
13 TRBJ2-2 NA NA TRBV12-3/TRBV12-4 CASSLKGPGELFF TGTGCCAGCAGTTTAAAGGGGCCCGGGGAGCTGTTTTTT
14 TRBJ2-7 NA NA TRBV7-2 CASSLGGRGYEQYF TGTGCCAGCAGCTTAGGGGGTAGGGGCTACGAGCAGTACTTC
16 TRBJ2-3 NA NA TRBV11-2 CASSFLSRGAEDTQYF TGTGCCAGCAGCTTTCTTTCACGGGGGGCGGAAGATACGCAGTATTTT
16 TRBJ2-3 NA NA TRBV5-1 CASSSTGSTGTDTQYF TGCGCCAGCAGCTCCACAGGGAGCACGGGCACAGATACGCAGTATTTT
16 TRBJ1-5 NA NA TRBV15 CATSRDRHDSNQPQHF TGTGCCACCAGCAGAGATCGACACGATAGCAATCAGCCCCAGCATTTT
11 TRBJ1-2 NA NA TRBV20-1 CSSGVLYGYTF TGCAGTTCGGGGGTCCTATATGGCTACACCTTC
14 TRBJ2-7 NA TRBD1 TRBV5-1 CASSPGQDTYEQYF TGCGCCAGCAGCCCAGGACAGGACACCTACGAGCAGTACTTC
14 TRBJ1-1 NA NA TRBV6-2/TRBV6-3 CASSYEGRSTEAFF TGTGCCAGCAGTTACGAGGGTAGGAGCACTGAAGCTTTCTTT
13 TRBJ2-7 NA NA TRBV28 CASSPPEPHEQYF TGTGCCAGCAGTCCGCCGGAGCCCCACGAGCAGTACTTC
13 TRBJ1-2 NA NA TRBV12-3/TRBV12-4 CASRQGAGRMSTF TGTGCCAGCCGCCAGGGAGCGGGACGGATGTCTACCTTC
15 TRBJ2-3 NA NA TRBV7-2 CASSVAMRGTDTQYF TGTGCCAGCAGCGTAGCGATGAGAGGGACAGATACGCAGTATTTT
17 TRBJ2-7 NA TRBD1 TRBV7-8 CASSPFSQGVRGYEQYF TGTGCCAGCAGCCCCTTCTCACAGGGGGTTCGAGGCTACGAGCAGTACTTC
16 TRBJ2-7 NA NA TRBV9 CASSVDWGPEPYEQYF TGTGCCAGCAGCGTAGATTGGGGGCCGGAACCCTACGAGCAGTACTTC
16 TRBJ1-5 NA NA TRBV30 CAWSAGEGIGNQPQHF TGTGCCTGGAGTGCCGGGGAGGGGATCGGCAATCAGCCCCAGCATTTT
15 TRBJ2-1 few TRBD1 TRBV20-1 CSASPIRQGYNEQFF TGCAGTGCTAGTCCAATAAGACAGGGCTACAATGAGCAGTTCTTC
17 TRBJ2-1 NA TRBD2 TRBV7-6 CASSSGTSGRARNEQFF TGTGCCAGCAGCTCGGGGACTAGCGGGAGGGCTAGGAATGAGCAGTTCTTC
14 TRBJ2-7 NA TRBD1 TRBV9 CASSTGTVTYEQYF TGTGCCAGCAGCACCGGGACAGTCACCTACGAGCAGTACTTC
12 TRBJ2-1 NA NA TRBV2 CASSDRGNEQFF TGTGCCAGCAGTGACAGGGGCAATGAGCAGTTCTTC
15 TRBJ2-7 NA TRBD1 TRBV4-2 CASSTRQGEVYEQYF TGTGCCAGCAGCACCCGACAGGGGGAAGTTTACGAGCAGTACTTC
16 TRBJ2-1 NA TRBD2 TRBV15 CATSNLRTSSYNEQFF TGTGCCACCAGCAATCTAAGGACTAGCTCCTACAATGAGCAGTTCTTC
15 TRBJ2-2 NA NA TRBV11-3 CASSLESSITGELFF TGTGCCAGCAGCTTAGAGAGTTCGATAACCGGGGAGCTGTTTTTT
15 TRBJ2-4 NA TRBD1 TRBV6-5 CASSYATQGGYIQYF TGTGCCAGCAGCTACGCGACACAGGGGGGCTACATTCAGTACTTC
14 TRBJ2-5 NA TRBD2 TRBV7-8 CASSLVSGMGTQYF TGTGCCAGCAGCTTAGTGAGCGGGATGGGGACCCAGTACTTC
16 TRBJ2-1 NA NA TRBV7-3 CASSRVRGSSYNEQFF TGTGCCAGCAGCAGGGTGCGGGGAAGCTCCTACAATGAGCAGTTCTTC
12 TRBJ1-2 NA TRBD1 TRBV6-5 CASSQGARGYTF TGTGCCAGCAGTCAGGGGGCCCGGGGCTACACCTTC
13 TRBJ2-5 NA NA TRBV5-8 CASRRQTQETQYF TGTGCCAGCAGACGACAGACTCAAGAGACCCAGTACTTC
14 TRBJ2-1 NA TRBD2 TRBV5-1 CASRKAGGGNEQFF TGCGCCAGCAGGAAAGCGGGAGGGGGGAATGAGCAGTTCTTC